This T cell receptor beta chain was sequenced during a study of blood T cell repertoires in COVID-19. At the level of the study: PBMCs, B-cell-depleted T cells, or T cells were the source of the cDNA or gDNA that made up the material.

Per the germline V gene, CDR1 is SEHNR and CDR2 is FQNEAQ (reference sequence). The length of the CDR3 is 12 residues. V gave up 3 bases and J gave up 10 bases, with 10 bases separating them. Authors' analysis steps: Amplification from reference gene primers served as the basis for estimated nucleated cell counts. TCRdb keeps only in-frame clones here, not all; method: immunoSEQ multiplex PCR. The DNA was the basis for D and trimming; V, J and clone size are from that table. The sample includes about 400,000 clones, about 87% seen only once; the top ten take about 2.9%. This receptor was taken from a human donor in a cohort sampled during active COVID-19. This chain joins TRBV7-9 and TRBJ2-1, with D possibly matching TRBD1 (6 bases). Sequenced input: peripheral blood. The CDR3 sequence: CASSFRGAEQFF. The CDR3 bases are TGTGCCAGCAGCTTCAGGGGCGCAGAGCAGTTCTTC.